This TCR beta chain was recovered during a study of blood T cell repertoires in COVID-19. Overall study: The United States, Italy and Spain were the sources of the acute and convalescent COVID-19 samples. The cDNA or gDNA used as material had been derived from T cells, B-cell-depleted T cells, or PBMCs.

The CDR3 runs 15 residues. Trimming at V came to 5 bases and at J to 7 bases, leaving 9 bases not matched to a gene. From germline, CDR1 is MDHEN and CDR2 SYDVKM. Authors' data handling: The authors estimated nucleated cell counts from reference gene primer amplification. The table came from immunoSEQ multiplex PCR; TCRdb's copy has only in-frame clones and leaves some out. V, J and clone size derive from that table, while D and trimming were established from the DNA sequence. Among under 250,000 clones, about 82% were seen once, and the ten largest hold about 6%. Those enrolled in Seattle joined during active infection and were followed longitudinally afterward.

This sequence originates from a woman aged 80 or over with COVID-19, enrolled during active disease. Sequencing was done on a sample of peripheral blood. The chain couples TRBV28 to TRBJ1-4, with 8 bases that match TRBD1. Here the CDR3 DNA reads TGTGCCAGCAGTCAGCTACAGGGGGGAAGTGAAAAACTGTTTTTT. It is translated as CASSQLQGGSEKLFF.